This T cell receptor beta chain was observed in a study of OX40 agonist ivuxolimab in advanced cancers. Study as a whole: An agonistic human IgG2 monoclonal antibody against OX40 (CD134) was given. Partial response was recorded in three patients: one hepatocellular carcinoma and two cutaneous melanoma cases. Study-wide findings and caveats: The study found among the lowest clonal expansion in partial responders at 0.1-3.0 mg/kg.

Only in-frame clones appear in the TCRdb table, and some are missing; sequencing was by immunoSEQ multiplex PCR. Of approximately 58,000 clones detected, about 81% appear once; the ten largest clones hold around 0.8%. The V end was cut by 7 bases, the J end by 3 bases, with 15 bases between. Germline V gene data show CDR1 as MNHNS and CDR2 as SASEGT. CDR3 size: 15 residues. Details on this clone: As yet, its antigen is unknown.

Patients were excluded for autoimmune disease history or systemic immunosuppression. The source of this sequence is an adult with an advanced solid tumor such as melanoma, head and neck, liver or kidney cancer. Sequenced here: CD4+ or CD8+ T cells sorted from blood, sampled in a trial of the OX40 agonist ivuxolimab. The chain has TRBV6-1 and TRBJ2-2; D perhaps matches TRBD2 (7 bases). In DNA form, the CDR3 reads TGTGCCAGCAACGGGGGGCGCGTTGACACCGGGGAGCTGTTTTTT. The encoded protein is CASNGGRVDTGELFF.